Detailed here is one T cell receptor (beta chain). The antigen is not known. The data belong to a study of T cells in localized non-small cell lung cancer. Sequenced by immunoSEQ multiplex PCR; TCRdb stores in-frame clones only, minus some. The sample yields about 24,000 clones, 89% seen once. The CDR3 runs to 14 residues. Trimming took 6 bases from V and 0 from J, leaving 12 bases between them. From germline, CDR1 is MNHEY and CDR2 SMNVEV (reference sequence). General study results and limits: In adjacent lung appeared a median 57 of the top 100 tumor clones.

The starting material was peripheral blood, obtained before any cancer treatment. This rearrangement joins TRBV27 to TRBJ2-7; tentative D call: TRBD1 (5 bases). The sequence came from a man aged 40 to 70 with stage I squamous cell lung carcinoma. The CDR3 DNA reads TGTGCCAGCAGGGGTCAGGGATCCTCCTACGAGCAGTACTTC. Translation: CASRGQGSSYEQYF.